This T cell receptor beta chain was observed in a study of T cell responses to AZD1222 COVID-19 vaccine. Study outcomes and limitations: Seropositive AZD1222 recipients at baseline numbered only five to seven. Two AZD1222 administrations were followed by greater Spike-specific TCR breadth and depth. The sample set comprised mostly white British donors with more females, and clonal diversity was possibly underestimated.

This clone showed up just once. Its specificity is unknown. The ends were cut back, 1 base at V and 2 bases at J, with 11 bases in the middle. The germline CDR1 and CDR2 sequences are SGHTA and FQGTGA. The CDR3 runs to 15 residues. Measured with immunoSEQ multiplex PCR; TCRdb has only the in-frame clones, and not every one. Found here are about 140,000 clones, 85% to 95% of them singletons; the top ten hold under 6.5%. This clonotype was obtained from an adult in good health. The sample consisted of peripheral blood, taken on day 0 of AZD1222 vaccination. The rearrangement links TRBV7-3 to TRBJ1-2; D perhaps matches TRBD1 (5 bases). This CDR3 is CASSLRSGDNYGYTF. Here the CDR3 DNA reads TGTGCCAGCAGCTTAAGGTCGGGGGACAACTATGGCTACACCTTC.